The subject of this entry is one T cell receptor beta chain. The antigen is unknown. This CDR3 is 15 amino acids long. V shed 4 bases and J shed 6 bases, with 18 bases lying between them. The germline V gene encodes CDR1 MNHEY and CDR2 SVGAGI. This specimen comes from a study of cytomegalovirus exposure and HLA in healthy donors. Study-level information: Among the roughly 400 genotyped donors, around 85% were placed in the Caucasian-associated ancestry cluster. General observations from the study: Owing to their indistinguishability, certain V segments, notably TRBV6-2 and TRBV6-3, were excluded.

Amplification used 60 Vbeta primers and 13 Jbeta primers. Data came from immunoSEQ multiplex PCR; TCRdb stores just in-frame clones and leaves some out. Of over 150,000 clones listed, roughly 65% were seen once; the top ten hold just under 4.5%. Sequenced sample: PBMCs. The sequence came from a young woman in good health and CMV-seropositive. The genes are TRBV6-5 and TRBJ1-2; D is unresolved. The DNA of the CDR3 is TGTGCCAGCAGTTTCGACGGACGATCGGGAAATGGCTACACCTTC. Its translation is CASSFDGRSGNGYTF.